The 5 T cell receptor beta chains in this list originate from one sample, sequenced in a study of shared clonotypes between healthy human individuals. Using immunoSEQ multiplex PCR, the repertoire was profiled, and TCRdb retains in-frame clones only, with some absent. Among approximately 2.3 million clones, approximately 95% were seen once, and the ten largest hold 0.39%. The sample consisted of naive CD4+ T cells from PBMCs. The subset here: CD45RA+ positively selected. The receptors originated from a man aged 18-30 years in good health. Some clones in this sample may be carry-over from other donors' samples.

The chain combines TRBV5-1 with TRBJ1-1; D call uncertain. The V end was cut by 0 bases, the J end by 0 bases, with 12 bases between. Germline CDR1 reads SGHRS; CDR2 reads YFSETQ. The CDR3 is 16 residues long. As DNA, the CDR3 is TGCGCCAGCAGCTTGGGGCCGATTGGGGTGAACACTGAAGCTTTCTTT. Protein product: CASSLGPIGVNTEAFF.

The chain combines TRBV9 with TRBJ2-1; 8 positions match TRBD1. CDR1 SGDLS and CDR2 YYNGEE come from the germline V gene. The V gene end was trimmed by 3 bases and the J gene end by 7 bases; junction bases not matched to a gene: 12. This CDR3 is built from 16 residues. The chain's CDR3 is CASSAIHRGSGNEQFF. CDR3 coding DNA: TGTGCCAGCAGCGCCATCCACAGGGGGTCAGGGAATGAGCAGTTCTTC. Filled out from reference TRBV9 and TRBJ2-1, the complete variable domain reads DSGVTQTPKHLITATGQRVTLRCSPRSGDLSVYWYQQSLDQGLQFLIQYYNGEERAKGNILERFSAQQFPDLHSELNLSSLELGDSALYFCASSAIHRGSGNEQFFGPGTRLTVL.

Note on this clone: The same CDR3 arises from other DNA sequences in this sample as well. As DNA, the CDR3 is TGCGCCAGCAGCTTGGGGGGCAATGAAAAACTGTTTTTT. This sequence encodes CASSLGGNEKLFF. The J gene is TRBJ1-4, the V gene TRBV5-1; D perhaps matches TRBD1 (5 bases). CDR1 and CDR2 (germline): SGHRS, YFSETQ. This CDR3 is 13 amino acids long. V lost 0 bases to trimming and J lost 5 bases, with 5 bases between them.

The count of this clone is one. The chain combines TRBV7-9 with TRBJ2-7, with D uncertain. Germline lookup yields CDR1 SEHNR and CDR2 FQNEAQ (reference sequence). With 5 bases removed from V and 5 bases from J, the gap between germline ends came to 19 bases. This CDR3 comprises 15 residues. In nucleotides, the CDR3 is TGTGCCAGCAGCCGCAACTGGGTTGGCAACGACGAGCAGTACTTC. Protein sequence: CASSRNWVGNDEQYF.

The rearrangement uses TRBV5-1 and TRBJ2-7, with D hard to call. The CDR3 has 13 residues. Deletions cut 4 bases from V and 3 bases from J, with 11 bases between. Looked up from germline, CDR1 is SGHRS and CDR2 is YFSETQ. CDR3 nucleotide sequence: TGCGCCAGCAGCCCGGACGCGAGCTACGAGCAGTACTTC. Its translation is CASSPDASYEQYF.